Presented here are 27 T cell receptor beta chains from one specimen sequenced in a study of control samples from healthy donors and cancer patients (dated by TCRdb to the early 2020s). Receptor amplification or capture employed the immunoSEQ multiplex PCR assay. Here the immuneACCESS table is served through TCRdb, limited to in-frame sequences with V and J called. Missing clones are a known gap in these copies; in checked studies unresolved V genes cover under half, and the rest lacks a known reason. The table for this sample lists 130,000 to 150,000 clones; 85% to 95% of them were counted only once. Of the sample, 12% to 15% falls within the top ten clones. Sequenced: PBMCs. The receptor source for this set is a man in his fifties or sixties with colorectal cancer.

The CDR3 protein is CASSLSAGGSYEQYF. The CDR3 DNA is TGTGCCAGCAGCTTATCGGCGGGGGGGAGCTACGAGCAGTACTTC. The genes are TRBV7-8 and TRBJ2-7, with 9 bases aligning to TRBD2. The CDR3 is 15 residues long. The germline V gene has CDR1 SGHVS and CDR2 FQNEAQ. V was pared by 2 bases and J by 3 bases, with 5 bases of the junction left unmatched.

The V call is TRBV19, the J call TRBJ2-3; unclear D gene. Trimming took off 0 bases at V and 4 bases at J, with 11 bases between the two ends. CDR1 is LNHDA and CDR2 is SQIVND in the germline V gene (reference sequence). The CDR3 has 15 residues. The CDR3 coding sequence is TGTGCCAGTAGTATAGAAGGCCGCTCGGCAGATACGCAGTATTTT. This translates into CASSIEGRSADTQYF. Drawing the rest from reference TRBV19 and TRBJ2-3, the complete variable domain is DGGITQSPKYLFRKEGQNVTLSCEQNLNHDAMYWYRQDPGQGLRLIYYSQIVNDFQKGDIAEGYSVSREKKESFPLTVTSAQKNPTAFYLCASSIEGRSADTQYFGPGTRLTVL.

The rearrangement links TRBV6-1 to TRBJ1-1; D is unresolved. Trimming removed 3 bases at V and 5 bases at J, with 13 bases between. CDR3 size: 14 residues. The V gene's germline CDR1 is MNHNS and CDR2 SASEGT. The CDR3 nucleotides are TGTGCCAGCAGTGAGCCGGCGACGGGTACTGAAGCTTTCTTT. Protein sequence: CASSEPATGTEAFF.

CDR3 coding DNA: TGTGCCAGCAGCCCCTCGGACAGGACCACTGAAGCTTTCTTT. Translating it yields CASSPSDRTTEAFF. The chain links TRBV3-1 (or the pseudogene TRBV3-2) to TRBJ1-1; 7 nucleotides align to TRBD1. J was trimmed by 4 bases and V by 4 bases; bases with no gene match: 6. CDR1 and CDR2 from the germline V gene are LGHDT and YNNKEL (reference sequence). The CDR3 is made up of 14 amino acids.

The chain has TRBV5-1 and TRBJ2-2, with D perhaps matching TRBD2 (6 bases). CDR1 SGHRS and CDR2 YFSETQ come from the germline V gene. This CDR3 has 15 residues. Trimming pared 1 base from V and 2 bases from J, leaving 9 bases between. DNA for the CDR3: TGCGCCAGCAGCTTGAGGAGGGGTAACACCGGGGAGCTGTTTTTT. Amino acid sequence: CASSLRRGNTGELFF.

This clone has a single count. The chain joins TRBV7-2 to TRBJ2-1; the D gene could be TRBD1 or TRBD2 (6 bases each). Between the trimmed V and J ends, which lost 5 bases and 8 bases, there was a span of 16 bases. This CDR3 comprises 14 residues. Germline values: CDR1 SGHTA, CDR2 FQGNSA. The CDR3 DNA sequence: TGTGCCAGCAGCCTGGGGGCGGGGAGAGATGAGCAGTTCTTC. Amino acid sequence: CASSLGAGRDEQFF.

This chain connects TRBV7-9 to TRBJ2-7; 7 bases agree with TRBD1. The CDR3 totals 12 residues. CDR1 SEHNR and CDR2 FQNEAQ come from the germline V gene (reference sequence). V shed 5 bases and J 7 bases; nucleotides not matched to a gene: 5. The CDR3 bases are TGTGCCAGCAGCACAGGGGTAGGGGAGCAGTACTTC. Translating it yields CASSTGVGEQYF.

The V and J genes are TRBV5-6 and TRBJ2-3, with 10 bases aligning to TRBD2. V lost 4 bases to trimming and J lost 3 bases; unmatched junction nucleotides: 5. In germline, CDR1 is SGHDT, CDR2 YYEEEE. The CDR3 length is 15 residues. Here the CDR3 DNA reads TGTGCCAGCAGCGCAACTAGCGGGAATACAGATACGCAGTATTTT. Protein product: CASSATSGNTDTQYF.

The genes are TRBV24-1 and TRBJ1-2; D is unresolved. The V and J ends lost 4 bases and 8 bases respectively, with 22 bases between them. This CDR3 is 16 amino acids long. Germline CDR1 KGHDR, CDR2 SFDVKD. The CDR3: CATSDSDNPRLRGYTF. CDR3 nucleotide sequence: TGTGCCACCAGTGACTCTGACAACCCCCGACTAAGAGGCTACACCTTC.

This chain connects TRBV5-1 to TRBJ1-2; possible D gene TRBD1, 5 bases. This CDR3 spans 15 amino acids. The ends were cut back, 4 bases at V and 1 base at J, with 14 bases in the middle. Germline values: CDR1 SGHRS, CDR2 YFSETQ. This CDR3 reads CASSGLSGHNYGYTF. Written as DNA, the CDR3 is TGCGCCAGCAGCGGTCTTAGTGGACATAACTATGGCTACACCTTC.

The chain employs TRBV6-2 or TRBV6-3 and TRBJ1-5, with 8 bases identical to TRBD1. This CDR3 comprises 16 residues. Germline loops: CDR1 MNHEY, CDR2 SVGEGT. The J segment lost 3 bases and the V segment lost 4 bases, leaving 8 bases of the junction unmatched. In DNA form, the CDR3 reads TGTGCCAGCAGTTCGGCCGGGACAGGTTACAATCAGCCCCAGCATTTT. Amino acids: CASSSAGTGYNQPQHF.

The J gene is TRBJ2-3, the V gene TRBV27, with D maybe TRBD2 (6 bases). Trimming removed 8 bases at V and 0 bases at J, with 9 bases between. The CDR3 has 13 residues. The germline V gene encodes CDR1 MNHEY and CDR2 SMNVEV (reference sequence). Written as DNA, the CDR3 is TGTGCCAGCCGGGCGGGAAGCACAGATACGCAGTATTTT. This translates into CASRAGSTDTQYF.

The chain is built from TRBV6-5 and TRBJ2-2; 9 positions agree with TRBD1. After removal of 2 bases from V and 8 bases from J, the junction contained 6 bases not matched to a gene. The CDR3 runs 15 residues. Germline V gene data show CDR1 as MNHEY and CDR2 as SVGAGI. The CDR3 DNA reads as TGTGCCAGCAGTTACCAGGACAGGGGAGGGGGGGAGCTGTTTTTT. Translated: CASSYQDRGGGELFF.

The chain carries TRBV19 and TRBJ2-2; 8 nucleotides align to TRBD1. The CDR3 is made up of 15 amino acids. With 6 bases clipped from V and 3 bases from J, the junction kept 6 bases outside the gene matches. The germline V gene has CDR1 LNHDA and CDR2 SQIVND (reference sequence). The CDR3 here is CASRSGQGDTGELFF. The DNA for the CDR3 is TGTGCCAGTAGGAGCGGACAGGGCGACACCGGGGAGCTGTTTTTT.

The chain links TRBV6-5 to TRBJ2-5; D perhaps matches TRBD1 (8 bases). Germline assignment: CDR1 MNHEY and CDR2 SVGAGI. The CDR3 has 15 residues. Trimming shortened V by 6 bases and J by 0 bases, and 14 bases separated the two germline ends. The DNA of the CDR3 is TGTGCCAGCAGGCAACAGGGGGGGTACCAAGAGACCCAGTACTTC. It codes for CASRQQGGYQETQYF.

The chain combines TRBV5-1 with TRBJ1-1; D gene uncertain. Germline CDR1 reads SGHRS; CDR2 reads YFSETQ. CDR3 length equals 14 residues. The germline V and J ends were trimmed by 4 bases and 2 bases, with 12 bases remaining between them. The CDR3: CASSTNAGNTEAFF. The CDR3 DNA reads TGCGCCAGCAGCACTAACGCGGGCAACACTGAAGCTTTCTTT.

This chain joins TRBV7-9 and TRBJ2-6; 8 positions agree with TRBD1. The CDR3 is 16 residues long. Germline V gene sequence: CDR1 SEHNR, CDR2 FQNEAQ (reference sequence). V lost 4 bases, J lost 4 bases, and 6 bases stayed unmatched. The CDR3 DNA is TGTGCCAGCAGCTCACCAGGGGGCTCCGGGGCCAACGTCCTGACTTTC. It translates to CASSSPGGSGANVLTF.

V is TRBV30 and J is TRBJ1-5, with D possibly being TRBD1 (5 bases). The CDR3 sequence is 15 residues long. With 2 bases removed from V and 1 base from J, the gap between germline ends came to 12 bases. Germline values: CDR1 GTSNPN, CDR2 SVGIG (reference sequence). The CDR3 nucleotides read TGTGCCTGGAGTTTATCGGCAGGGAGCAATCAGCCCCAGCATTTT. Protein: CAWSLSAGSNQPQHF.

V and J are TRBV18 and TRBJ1-2; the match to TRBD1 covers 10 bases. Germline V gives CDR1 KGHSH, CDR2 LQKENI. V lost 3 bases, J lost 1 base, and 2 bases stayed unmatched. The CDR3 is 15 amino acids. The CDR3 region is CASSPGTGVNYGYTF. DNA for the CDR3: TGTGCCAGCTCACCCGGGACAGGGGTTAACTATGGCTACACCTTC.

The rearrangement joins TRBV3-1 (or the pseudogene TRBV3-2) to TRBJ2-3; D is unresolved. V was trimmed by 2 bases and J by 3 bases, leaving 6 bases between them. Germline V lookup: CDR1 LGHDT, CDR2 YNNKEL (reference sequence). This CDR3 contains 13 residues. The chain's CDR3 is CASSQISTDTQYF. DNA for the CDR3: TGTGCCAGCAGCCAAATTAGTACAGATACGCAGTATTTT.

The rearrangement links TRBV7-2 to TRBJ1-5, with a tentative D call TRBD1 (6 bases). Trimming removed 5 bases from V and 3 bases from J, with 14 bases in between. The CDR3 contains 15 residues. Germline V lookup: CDR1 SGHTA, CDR2 FQGNSA. The DNA of the CDR3 is TGTGCCAGCAGCCCGGTTCGGGGGCTCAATCAGCCCCAGCATTTT. Translation gives CASSPVRGLNQPQHF.

The chain carries TRBV4-2 and TRBJ2-3; D not certain. Trimming took 5 bases from V and 1 from J, leaving 7 bases between them. Per the germline V gene, CDR1 is LGHNA and CDR2 is YNFKEQ. The CDR3 loop spans 13 amino acids. CDR3 in DNA: TGTGCCAGCAGCAATCGGGGCACAGATACGCAGTATTTT. It is translated as CASSNRGTDTQYF.

The rearrangement uses TRBV7-2 and TRBJ2-3; 7 bases match TRBD2. Germline V CDR1 and CDR2: SGHTA, FQGNSA. V was clipped by 6 bases and J by 1 base; unmatched bases: 7. The CDR3 extends over 15 amino acids. CDR3 DNA: TGTGCCAGCAGGTGGGGGGGTCCCCGCACAGATACGCAGTATTTT. This translates into CASRWGGPRTDTQYF.

This chain uses TRBV30 with TRBJ2-2; 10 positions agree with TRBD1. CDR1 is GTSNPN and CDR2 is SVGIG in the germline V gene (reference sequence). The ends lost 1 base at V and 8 bases at J; junction bases unmatched: 1. The CDR3 consists of 13 residues. CDR3 bases: TGTGCCTGGAGTGGACAGGGGGCAGGGGAGCTGTTTTTT. Amino acids: CAWSGQGAGELFF.

There are a few counts of this clone. The rearrangement links TRBV19 to TRBJ2-1; D gene unclear. This CDR3 has 11 residues. Deletions cut 5 bases from V and 2 bases from J, with 1 base between. Per germline, CDR1 LNHDA and CDR2 SQIVND (reference sequence). CDR3 loop: CASSAYNEQFF. CDR3 bases: TGTGCCAGTAGTGCCTACAATGAGCAGTTCTTC.

This clone was observed a single time. The chain couples TRBV6-2 or TRBV6-3 to TRBJ1-5, with D unclear. Germline-derived CDR1 and CDR2 are MNHEY and SVGEGT. The CDR3 extends over 13 amino acids. Trimming pared 6 bases from V and 6 bases from J, leaving 12 bases between. In DNA, the CDR3 is TGTGCCAGCAGCCCACGGGGAGCTCAGCCCCAGCATTTT. This sequence encodes CASSPRGAQPQHF.

This clone has only one observation. Written as DNA, the CDR3 is TGTGCCAGCAGTAAGCTAGCGGGGGGAACAGATACGCAGTATTTT. It yields the protein CASSKLAGGTDTQYF. The chain employs TRBV6-5 and TRBJ2-3; 11 bases align to TRBD2. The V gene end was trimmed by 5 bases and the J gene end by 3 bases; junction bases not matched to a gene: 4. There are 15 residues in the CDR3. Germline V CDR1 and CDR2: MNHEY, SVGAGI.